Included here is one T cell receptor beta chain sequence, with context. Its antigen is still unknown. One junction end disagrees with the germline gene, perhaps due to a read error. Three rounds of nested PCR, following a modified ARM-PCR protocol, produced the TCRbeta library. TCRdb passed the multiplex PCR reads through MiXCR, listing each CDR3 protein once. The sample lists about 67,000 distinct CDR3 sequences, approximately 73% occurring once. This entry is derived from a study of tumor and adjacent non-tumor tissue in lung cancer. On the study more broadly: There were some 11 adenocarcinoma, 2 squamous cell carcinoma and 1 small cell lung cancer cases. Study-level results: In normal lung, the top 100 clones were significantly more dominant than in tumor.

The CDR3 runs to 14 residues. This sample's RNA came from whole unsorted tissue. The normal lung tissue was taken more than 3 cm from the tumor edge. The chain recombines TRBV12-3 or TRBV12-4 with TRBJ1-4; no definite D call. Sequencing input: distant non-tumor lung tissue. This sequence was found in a man aged 55 to 69 with non-small cell lung cancer. CDR3 sequence (DNA): TGTGCCAACAGTTTAGGCTGGAGAAATGAAAAACTGTTTTTT. Translation: CANSLGWRNEKLFF.